The T cell receptor (beta chain) under discussion was sequenced for a study of post-analysis software for immune sequencing data. This clonotype was seen a few times. The antigen is unknown. Germline loops: CDR1 SQVTM, CDR2 ANQGSEA. The CDR3 contains 10 residues. Findings of the study overall: About five TRBV segments were more frequent in patients than controls; TRBV5-6, TRBV5-1 and TRBV20-1 belonged to this group. Multiple sclerosis patients had significantly lower normalized Chao1 diversity than controls.

Unique molecular identifiers were carried by the TCR beta cDNA libraries. TCRdb redid the calling of the PCR reads with MiXCR, one entry per CDR3 protein. The sample consists of 750,000 to 950,000 distinct CDR3 sequences, roughly 50% of them appearing once. V usage is TRBV29-1 and J usage is TRBJ1-1, with D possibly TRBD1 on 5 matching bases. The sequence came from a girl aged 10 to 17 with multiple sclerosis. Sequenced input: blood. The CDR3 DNA sequence: TGCGGGGGAGCGAACACTGAAGCTTTCTTT. It codes for CGGANTEAFF.